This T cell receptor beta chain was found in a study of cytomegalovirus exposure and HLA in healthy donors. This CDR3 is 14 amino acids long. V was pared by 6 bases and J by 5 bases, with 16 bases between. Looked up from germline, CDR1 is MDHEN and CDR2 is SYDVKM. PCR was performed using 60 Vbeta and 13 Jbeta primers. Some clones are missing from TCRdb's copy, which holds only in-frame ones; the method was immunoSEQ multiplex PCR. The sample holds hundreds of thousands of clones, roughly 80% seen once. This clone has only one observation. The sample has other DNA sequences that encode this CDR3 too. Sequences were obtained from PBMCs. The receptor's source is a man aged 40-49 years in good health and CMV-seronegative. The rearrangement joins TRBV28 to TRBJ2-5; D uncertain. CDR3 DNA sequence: TGTGCCAGCAGCTTTAAATTCCTAATGGAGACCCAGTACTTC. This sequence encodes CASSFKFLMETQYF. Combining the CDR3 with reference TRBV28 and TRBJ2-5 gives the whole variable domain DVKVTQSSRYLVKRTGEKVFLECVQDMDHENMFWYRQDPGLGLRLIYFSYDVKMKEKGDIPEGYSVSREKKERFSLILESASTNQTSMYLCASSFKFLMETQYFGPGTRLLVL.